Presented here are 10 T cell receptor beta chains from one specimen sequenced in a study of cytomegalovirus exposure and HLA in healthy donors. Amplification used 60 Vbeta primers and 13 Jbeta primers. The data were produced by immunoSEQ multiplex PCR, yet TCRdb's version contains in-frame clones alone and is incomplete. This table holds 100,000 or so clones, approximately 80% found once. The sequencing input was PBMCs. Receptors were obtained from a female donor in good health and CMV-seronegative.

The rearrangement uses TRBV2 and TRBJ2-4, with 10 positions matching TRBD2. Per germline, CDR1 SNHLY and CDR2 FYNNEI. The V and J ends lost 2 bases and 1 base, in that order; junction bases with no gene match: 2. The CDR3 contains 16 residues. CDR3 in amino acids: CASSELSGGAKNIQYF. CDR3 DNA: TGTGCCAGCAGTGAACTTAGCGGGGGGGCCAAAAACATTCAGTACTTC.

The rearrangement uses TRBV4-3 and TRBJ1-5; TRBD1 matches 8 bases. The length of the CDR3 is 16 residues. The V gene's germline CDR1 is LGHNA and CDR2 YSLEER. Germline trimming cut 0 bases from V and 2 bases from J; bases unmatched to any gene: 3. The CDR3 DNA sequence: TGCGCCAGCAGCCAAGATTCGGGACAGGGCAATCAGCCCCAGCATTTT. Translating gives CASSQDSGQGNQPQHF.

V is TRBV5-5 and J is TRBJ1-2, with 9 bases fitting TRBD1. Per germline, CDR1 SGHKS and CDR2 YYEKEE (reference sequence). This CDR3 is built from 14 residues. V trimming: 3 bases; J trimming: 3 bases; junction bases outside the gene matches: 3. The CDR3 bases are TGTGCCAGCAGCTGGACAGGGGAGGACTATGGCTACACCTTC. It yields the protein CASSWTGEDYGYTF. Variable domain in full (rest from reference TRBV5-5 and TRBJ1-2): DAGVTQSPTHLIKTRGQQVTLRCSPISGHKSVSWYQQVLGQGPQFIFQYYEKEERGRGNFPDRFSARQFPNYSSELNVNALLLGDSALYLCASSWTGEDYGYTFGSGTRLTVV.

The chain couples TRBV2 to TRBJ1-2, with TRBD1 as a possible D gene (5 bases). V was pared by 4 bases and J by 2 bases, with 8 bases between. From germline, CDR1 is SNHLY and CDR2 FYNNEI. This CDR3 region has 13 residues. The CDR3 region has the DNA TGTGCCAGCAGTGCAGGGCTAAACTATGGCTACACCTTC. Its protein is CASSAGLNYGYTF.

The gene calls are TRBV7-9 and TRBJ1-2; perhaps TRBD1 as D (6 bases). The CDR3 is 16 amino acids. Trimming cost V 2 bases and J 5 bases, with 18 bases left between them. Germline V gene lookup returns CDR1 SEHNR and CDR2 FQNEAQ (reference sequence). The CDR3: CASSLPRQEPVYGYTF. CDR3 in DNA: TGTGCCAGCAGCTTACCCCGACAGGAACCGGTTTATGGCTACACCTTC.

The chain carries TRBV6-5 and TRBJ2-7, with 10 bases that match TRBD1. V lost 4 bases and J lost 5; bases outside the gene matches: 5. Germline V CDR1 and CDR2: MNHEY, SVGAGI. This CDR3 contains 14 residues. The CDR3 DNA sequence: TGTGCCAGCAGTTCGGGACAGGGGAAGCACGAGCAGTACTTC. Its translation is CASSSGQGKHEQYF.

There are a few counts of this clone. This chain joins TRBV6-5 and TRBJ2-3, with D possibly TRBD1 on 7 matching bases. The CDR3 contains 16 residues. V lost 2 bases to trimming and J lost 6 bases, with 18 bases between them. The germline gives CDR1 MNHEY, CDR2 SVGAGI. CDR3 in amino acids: CASSYHIQGGQDTQYF. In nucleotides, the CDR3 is TGTGCCAGCAGTTACCACATTCAGGGGGGACAGGATACGCAGTATTTT.

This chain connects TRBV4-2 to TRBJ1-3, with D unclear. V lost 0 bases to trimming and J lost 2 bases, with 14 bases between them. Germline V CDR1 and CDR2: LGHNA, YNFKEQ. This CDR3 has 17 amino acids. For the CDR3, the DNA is TGTGCCAGCAGCCAAGAGAGGAGATGGGAGACTGGAAACACCATATATTTT. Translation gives CASSQERRWETGNTIYF.

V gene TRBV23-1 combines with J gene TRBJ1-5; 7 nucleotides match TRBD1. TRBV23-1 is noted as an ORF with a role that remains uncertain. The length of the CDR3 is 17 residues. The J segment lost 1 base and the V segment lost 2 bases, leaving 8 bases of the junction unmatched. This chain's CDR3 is CASSQMETQGSNQPQHF. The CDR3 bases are TGCGCCAGCAGTCAAATGGAAACACAGGGGAGCAATCAGCCCCAGCATTTT.

CDR3 sequence reads: CASSPGALRGYGYTF. The CDR3 coding sequence is TGTGCCAGCAGCCCCGGGGCCCTGAGGGGGTATGGCTACACCTTC. The rearrangement uses TRBV9 and TRBJ1-2, with D possibly matching TRBD1 (6 bases). Trimming left V 4 bases short and J 5 bases short, with 18 bases between. Germline lookup yields CDR1 SGDLS and CDR2 YYNGEE. The CDR3 has 15 residues.